Below, one T cell receptor beta chain is given with its context. The sample originates from a study of blood T cell repertoires in COVID-19. At the level of the study: The United States, Italy and Spain were the sources of the acute and convalescent COVID-19 samples.

In the source study's methods: The assay estimated nucleated cells by amplifying reference gene primers. Profiling relied on immunoSEQ multiplex PCR, and the TCRdb table lists in-frame clones only, not all of them. V, J and clone size reflect that table, while D and trimming were determined from the DNA. The data show 300,000 to 400,000 clones, around four fifths seen once. The material sequenced was peripheral blood. This clonotype was sampled from a man aged 30-40 years with active or convalescent COVID-19.

CDR3 in amino acids: CASSLRPSGNGRASDTQYF. CDR3 bases: TGCGCCAGCAGCCTGAGGCCTAGCGGGAACGGGAGGGCGTCTGATACGCAGTATTTT. This sequence joins TRBV5-1 and TRBJ2-3; 9 bases are a match to TRBD2. V trimming: 4 bases; J trimming: 6 bases; junction bases outside the gene matches: 21. The length of the CDR3 is 19 residues. CDR1 is SGHRS and CDR2 is YFSETQ in the germline V gene.